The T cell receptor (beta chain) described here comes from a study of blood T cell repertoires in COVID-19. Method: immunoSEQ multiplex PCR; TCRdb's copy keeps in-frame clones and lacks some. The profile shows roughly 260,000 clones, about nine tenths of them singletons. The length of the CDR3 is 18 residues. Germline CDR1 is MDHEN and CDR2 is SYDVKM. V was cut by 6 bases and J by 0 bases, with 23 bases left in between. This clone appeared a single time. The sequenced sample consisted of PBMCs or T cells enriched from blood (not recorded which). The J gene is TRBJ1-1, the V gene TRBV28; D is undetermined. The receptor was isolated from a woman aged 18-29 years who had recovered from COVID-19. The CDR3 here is CASSVGVNLMLVNTEAFF. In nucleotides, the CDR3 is TGTGCCAGCAGCGTCGGGGTGAACCTTATGCTCGTGAACACTGAAGCTTTCTTT.